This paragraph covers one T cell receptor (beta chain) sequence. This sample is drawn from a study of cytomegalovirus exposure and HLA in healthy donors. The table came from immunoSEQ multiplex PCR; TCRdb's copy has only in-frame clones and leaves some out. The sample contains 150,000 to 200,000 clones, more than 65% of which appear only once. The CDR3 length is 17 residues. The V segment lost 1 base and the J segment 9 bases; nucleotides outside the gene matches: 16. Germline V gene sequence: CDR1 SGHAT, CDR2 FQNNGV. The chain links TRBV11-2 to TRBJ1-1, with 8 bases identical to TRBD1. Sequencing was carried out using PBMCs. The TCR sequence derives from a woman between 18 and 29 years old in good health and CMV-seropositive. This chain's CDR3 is CASSLGTGFTVTRKAFF. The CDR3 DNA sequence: TGTGCCAGCAGCTTAGGGACAGGGTTTACGGTAACGAGAAAAGCTTTCTTT.